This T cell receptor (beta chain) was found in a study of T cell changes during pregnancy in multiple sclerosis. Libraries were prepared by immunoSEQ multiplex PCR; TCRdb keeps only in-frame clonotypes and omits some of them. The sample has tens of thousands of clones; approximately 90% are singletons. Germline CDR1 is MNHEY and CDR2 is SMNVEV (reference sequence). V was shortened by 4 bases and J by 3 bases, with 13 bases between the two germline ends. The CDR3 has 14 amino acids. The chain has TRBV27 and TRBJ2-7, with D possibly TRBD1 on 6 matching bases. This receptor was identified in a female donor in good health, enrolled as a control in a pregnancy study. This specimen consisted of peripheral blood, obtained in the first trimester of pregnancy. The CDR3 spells CASSWTVADYEQYF. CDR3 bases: TGTGCCAGCAGTTGGACAGTGGCGGACTACGAGCAGTACTTC.